A single sample is the source of the 3 T cell receptor beta chains below, sequenced in a study of blood T cells in healthy people across ages. A sample-barcoded 5' primer and a J-beta primer mix were used in a second PCR of about 7 to 11 cycles. TCRdb re-called the 5' RACE reads with MiXCR, one entry per CDR3 protein. The data hold approximately 850,000 distinct CDR3 sequences, with approximately 48% observed a single time. Source material: blood. The source is a man aged 55 to 70 in good health.

This rearrangement joins TRBV20-1 to TRBJ2-7; unclear D gene. The V and J ends lost 2 bases and 3 bases respectively, with 11 bases between them. Germline CDR1 and CDR2: DFQATT and SNEGSKA (reference sequence). CDR3 size: 13 residues. Here the CDR3 DNA reads TGCAGTGCTAGAAACCTGCGCGACTACGAGCAGTACTTC. Protein sequence: CSARNLRDYEQYF.

Notes on this clonotype: A much bigger clone sits one base away, suggesting this may be a read error. This chain joins TRBV7-2 and TRBJ1-1; D is perhaps TRBD1 (6 bases). Germline V gene data show CDR1 as SGHTA and CDR2 as FQGNSA. V lost 5 bases and J lost 4, with 11 bases in between. The CDR3 spans 13 residues. The CDR3, as DNA: TGTGCCAGCAGCGCCCAGGGGAGCACTGAAGCTTTCTTT. As protein: CASSAQGSTEAFF.

The V call is TRBV21-1, the J call TRBJ1-1. TRBV21-1 is marked as a pseudogene. This CDR3 is built from 16 residues. CDR3 sequence: CASSSRTDPRDTEAFF. The DNA of the CDR3 is TGTGCCAGCAGCTCTCGAACGGACCCACGGGACACTGAAGCTTTCTTT.